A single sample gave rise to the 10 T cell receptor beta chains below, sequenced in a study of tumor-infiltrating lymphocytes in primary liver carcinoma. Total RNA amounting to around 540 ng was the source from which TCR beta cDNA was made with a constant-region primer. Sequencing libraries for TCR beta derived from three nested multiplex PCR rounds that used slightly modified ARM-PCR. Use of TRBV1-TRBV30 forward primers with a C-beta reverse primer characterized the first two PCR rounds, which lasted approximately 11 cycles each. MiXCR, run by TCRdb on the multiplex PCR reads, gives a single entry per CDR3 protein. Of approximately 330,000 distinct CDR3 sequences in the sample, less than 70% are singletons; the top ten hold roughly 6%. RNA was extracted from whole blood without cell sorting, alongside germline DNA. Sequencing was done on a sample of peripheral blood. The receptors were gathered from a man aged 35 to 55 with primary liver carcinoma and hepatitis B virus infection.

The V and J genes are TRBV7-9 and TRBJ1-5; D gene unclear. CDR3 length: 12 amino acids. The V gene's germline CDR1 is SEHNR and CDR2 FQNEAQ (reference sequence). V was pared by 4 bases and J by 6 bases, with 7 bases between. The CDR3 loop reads CASSSDFQPQHF. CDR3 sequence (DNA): TGTGCCAGCAGCTCTGACTTTCAGCCCCAGCATTTT.

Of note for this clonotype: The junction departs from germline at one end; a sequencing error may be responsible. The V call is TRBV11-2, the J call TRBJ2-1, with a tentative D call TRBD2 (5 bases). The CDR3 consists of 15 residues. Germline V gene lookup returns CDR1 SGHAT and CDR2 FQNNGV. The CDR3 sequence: CASSSFSSVSRSMVF. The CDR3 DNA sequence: TGTGCCAGCAGCTCCTTCAGTAGCGTGTCCCGTAGCATGGTCTTC.

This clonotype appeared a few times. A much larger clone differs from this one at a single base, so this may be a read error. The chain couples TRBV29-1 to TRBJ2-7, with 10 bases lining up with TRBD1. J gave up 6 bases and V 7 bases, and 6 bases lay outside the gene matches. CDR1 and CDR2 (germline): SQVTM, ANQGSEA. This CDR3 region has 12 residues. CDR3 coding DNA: TGCAGCGGCCAGACAGGGGGCGGCGAGCAGTACTTC. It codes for CSGQTGGGEQYF.

The CDR3 is CASKMGFPGELFF. The CDR3 coding sequence is TGTGCCAGTAAGATGGGCTTCCCCGGGGAGCTGTTTTTT. The rearrangement uses TRBV19 and TRBJ2-2, with D unresolved. Germline CDR1 reads LNHDA; CDR2 reads SQIVND (reference sequence). Trimming shortened V by 7 bases and J by 6 bases, and 12 bases separated the two germline ends. The CDR3 sequence is 13 residues long.

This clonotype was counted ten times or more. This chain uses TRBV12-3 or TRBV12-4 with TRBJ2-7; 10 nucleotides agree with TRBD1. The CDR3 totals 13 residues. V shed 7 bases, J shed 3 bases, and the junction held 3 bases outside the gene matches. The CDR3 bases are TGTGCCAGCACCTGGGACAGGGGCTACGAGCAGTACTTC. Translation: CASTWDRGYEQYF.

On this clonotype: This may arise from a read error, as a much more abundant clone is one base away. In DNA, the CDR3 is TGTGCCAGCTGTTACTCGGGGAGCTCGGGGGAGCTGTTTTTT. Protein: CASCYSGSSGELFF. This chain connects TRBV6-5 to TRBJ2-2; D perhaps matches TRBD2 (5 bases). The V gene's germline CDR1 is MNHEY and CDR2 SVGAGI. The CDR3 consists of 14 residues.

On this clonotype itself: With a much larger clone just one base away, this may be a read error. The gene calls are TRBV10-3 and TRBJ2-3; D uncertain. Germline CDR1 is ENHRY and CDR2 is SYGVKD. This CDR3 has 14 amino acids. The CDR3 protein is CVIRSPRSTDTQYF. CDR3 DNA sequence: TGTGTCATCAGAAGTCCACGTAGCACAGATACGCAGTATTTT.

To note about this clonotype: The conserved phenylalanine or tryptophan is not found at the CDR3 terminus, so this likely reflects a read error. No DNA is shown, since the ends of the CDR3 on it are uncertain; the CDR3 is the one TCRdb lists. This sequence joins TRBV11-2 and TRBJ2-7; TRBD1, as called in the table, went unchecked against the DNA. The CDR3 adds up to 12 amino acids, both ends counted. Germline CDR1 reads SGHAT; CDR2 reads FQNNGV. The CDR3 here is CANSLERGGGFL.

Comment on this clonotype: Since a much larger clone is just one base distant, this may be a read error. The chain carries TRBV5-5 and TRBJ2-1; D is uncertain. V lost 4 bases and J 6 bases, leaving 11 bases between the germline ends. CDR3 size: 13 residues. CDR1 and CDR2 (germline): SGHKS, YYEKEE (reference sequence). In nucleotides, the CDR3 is TGTGCCAGCAGCGATCATGGGCGCAATGAGCAGTTCTTC. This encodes CASSDHGRNEQFF. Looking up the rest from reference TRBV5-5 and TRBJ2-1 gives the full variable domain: DAGVTQSPTHLIKTRGQQVTLRCSPISGHKSVSWYQQVLGQGPQFIFQYYEKEERGRGNFPDRFSARQFPNYSSELNVNALLLGDSALYLCASSDHGRNEQFFGPGTRLTVL.

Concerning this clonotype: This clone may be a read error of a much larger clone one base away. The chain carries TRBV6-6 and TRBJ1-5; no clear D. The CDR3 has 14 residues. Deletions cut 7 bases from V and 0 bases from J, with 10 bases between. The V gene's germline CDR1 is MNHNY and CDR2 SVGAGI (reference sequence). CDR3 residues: CASTRAYSNQPQHF. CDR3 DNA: TGTGCCAGCACCAGAGCCTATAGCAATCAGCCCCAGCATTTT.